The present TCR beta chain was sequenced within a study of beta chain features in type 1 diabetes. Findings and caveats of the study: There was a moderate but significant shortening of TCRB CDR3s in all four CD4+ subsets of Type 1 diabetes patients.

The length of the CDR3 is 12 residues. V shed 6 bases and J 9 bases; nucleotides not matched to a gene: 5. Germline-derived CDR1 and CDR2 are KGHSH and LQKENI. A few counts support this clone. Antigen unknown. As every portion of the isolated RNA was reverse transcribed, the sequencing read expressed TCRB transcripts. The repertoire was sequenced with immunoSEQ multiplex PCR; TCRdb's copy has only in-frame clones and lacks some. The sample contains hundreds of thousands of clones, over 13% of which appear only once. The receptor comes from a man aged 18 to 30 with type 1 diabetes. The sample was naive CD4+ T cells from blood. The chain recombines TRBV18 with TRBJ2-1; 7 nucleotides match TRBD2. The CDR3 reads CASSPRGGEQFF. CDR3 in DNA: TGTGCCAGCTCCCCTCGCGGGGGTGAGCAGTTCTTC.